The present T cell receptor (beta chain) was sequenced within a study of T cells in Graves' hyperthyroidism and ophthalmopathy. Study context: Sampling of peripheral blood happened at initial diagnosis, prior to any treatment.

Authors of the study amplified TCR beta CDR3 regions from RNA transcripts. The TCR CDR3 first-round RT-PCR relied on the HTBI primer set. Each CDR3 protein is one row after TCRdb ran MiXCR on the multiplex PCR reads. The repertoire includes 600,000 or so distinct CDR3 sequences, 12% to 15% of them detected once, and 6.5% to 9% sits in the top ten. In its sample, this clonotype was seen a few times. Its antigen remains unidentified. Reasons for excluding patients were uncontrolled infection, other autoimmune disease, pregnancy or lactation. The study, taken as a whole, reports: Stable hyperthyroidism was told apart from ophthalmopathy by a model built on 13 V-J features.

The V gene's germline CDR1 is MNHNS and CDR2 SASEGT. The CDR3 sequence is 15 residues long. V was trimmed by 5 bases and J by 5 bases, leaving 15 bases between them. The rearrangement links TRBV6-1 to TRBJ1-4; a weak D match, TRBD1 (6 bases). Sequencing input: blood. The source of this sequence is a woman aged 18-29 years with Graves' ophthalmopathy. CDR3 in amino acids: CASSPAQGKNEKLFF. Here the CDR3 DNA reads TGTGCCAGCAGTCCAGCACAGGGCAAGAATGAAAAACTGTTTTTT.